This TCR beta chain was recorded in a study of blood T cell repertoires in COVID-19. At the level of the study: Sites in the United States, Italy and Spain provided acute and convalescent COVID-19 samples. T cells, B-cell-depleted T cells, or PBMCs provided the cDNA or gDNA that served as material.

Some clones are missing from TCRdb's copy, which holds only in-frame ones; the method was immunoSEQ multiplex PCR. The sample records 100,000 to 150,000 clones, approximately 80% being singletons. V lost 8 bases and J lost 0, with 23 bases in between. There are 18 residues in the CDR3. Germline CDR1 reads MNHEY; CDR2 reads SMNVEV (reference sequence). Sequenced: peripheral blood. The clonotype comes from a woman aged 45-65 years with acute or convalescent COVID-19. The rearrangement joins TRBV27 to TRBJ1-5, with a weak D call TRBD1 (5 bases). The CDR3: CASSPGGGLLYSNQPQHF. As DNA, the CDR3 is TGTGCCAGCTCTCCGGGCGGGGGACTCTTATATAGCAATCAGCCCCAGCATTTT.